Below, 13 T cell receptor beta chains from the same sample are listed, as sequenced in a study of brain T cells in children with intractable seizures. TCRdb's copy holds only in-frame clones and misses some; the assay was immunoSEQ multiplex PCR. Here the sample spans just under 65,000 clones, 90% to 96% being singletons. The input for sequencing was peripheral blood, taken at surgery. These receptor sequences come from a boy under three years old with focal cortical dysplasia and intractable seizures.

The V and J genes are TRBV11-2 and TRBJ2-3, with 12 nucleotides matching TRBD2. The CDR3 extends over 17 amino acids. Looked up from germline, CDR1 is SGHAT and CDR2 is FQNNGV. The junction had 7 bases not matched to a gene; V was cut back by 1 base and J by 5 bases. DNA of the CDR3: TGTGCCAGCAGCTTAGTGCTAGCGGGGGGGCAATTAGATACGCAGTATTTT. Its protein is CASSLVLAGGQLDTQYF.

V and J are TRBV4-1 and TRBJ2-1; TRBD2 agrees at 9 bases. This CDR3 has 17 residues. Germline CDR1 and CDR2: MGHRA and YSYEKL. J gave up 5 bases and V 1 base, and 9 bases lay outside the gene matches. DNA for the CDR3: TGCGCCAGCAGCCAAGCTCTAAGCGGGAGGATCGACAATGAGCAGTTCTTC. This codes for CASSQALSGRIDNEQFF.

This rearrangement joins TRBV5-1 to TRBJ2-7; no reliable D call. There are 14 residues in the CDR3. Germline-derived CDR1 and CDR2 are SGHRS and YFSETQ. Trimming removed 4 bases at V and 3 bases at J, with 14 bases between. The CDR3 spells CASSVRNTGYEQYF. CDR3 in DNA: TGCGCCAGCAGCGTGAGGAATACGGGCTACGAGCAGTACTTC.

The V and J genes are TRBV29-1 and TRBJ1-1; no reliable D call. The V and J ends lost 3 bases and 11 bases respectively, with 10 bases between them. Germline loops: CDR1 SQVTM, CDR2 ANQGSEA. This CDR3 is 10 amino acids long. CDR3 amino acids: CSVESADAFF. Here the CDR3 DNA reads TGCAGCGTTGAGTCGGCAGACGCTTTCTTT.

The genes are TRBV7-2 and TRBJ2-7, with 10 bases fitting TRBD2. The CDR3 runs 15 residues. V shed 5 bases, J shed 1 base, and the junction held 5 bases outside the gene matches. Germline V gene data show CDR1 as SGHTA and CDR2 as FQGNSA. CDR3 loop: CASSLIAGGSYEQYF. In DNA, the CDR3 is TGTGCCAGCAGCCTCATAGCGGGAGGATCCTACGAGCAGTACTTC. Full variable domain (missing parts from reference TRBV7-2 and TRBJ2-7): GAGVSQSPSNKVTEKGKDVELRCDPISGHTALYWYRQSLGQGLEFLIYFQGNSAPDKSGLPSDRFSAERTGGSVSTLTIQRTQQEDSAVYLCASSLIAGGSYEQYFGPGTRLTVT.

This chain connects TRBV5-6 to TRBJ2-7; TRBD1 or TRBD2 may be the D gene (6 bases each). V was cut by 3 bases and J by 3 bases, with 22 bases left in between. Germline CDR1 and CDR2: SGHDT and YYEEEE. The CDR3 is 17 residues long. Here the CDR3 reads CASSSVVRDKGFYEQYF. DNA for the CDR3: TGTGCCAGCAGCTCGGTAGTGCGGGACAAGGGATTCTACGAGCAGTACTTC.

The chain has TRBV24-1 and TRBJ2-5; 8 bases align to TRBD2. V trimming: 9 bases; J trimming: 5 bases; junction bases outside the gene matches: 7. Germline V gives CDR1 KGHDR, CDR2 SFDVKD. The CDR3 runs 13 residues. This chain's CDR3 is CATSGGFGETQYF. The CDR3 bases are TGTGCCACCTCGGGGGGGTTTGGGGAGACCCAGTACTTC.

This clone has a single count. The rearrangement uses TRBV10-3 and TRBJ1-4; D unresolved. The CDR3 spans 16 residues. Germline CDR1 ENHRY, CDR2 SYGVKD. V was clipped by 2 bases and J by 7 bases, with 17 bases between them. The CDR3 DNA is TGTGCCATCAGTGAGCGACCAGTGAAGGGAGGTGAAAAACTGTTTTTT. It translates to CAISERPVKGGEKLFF.

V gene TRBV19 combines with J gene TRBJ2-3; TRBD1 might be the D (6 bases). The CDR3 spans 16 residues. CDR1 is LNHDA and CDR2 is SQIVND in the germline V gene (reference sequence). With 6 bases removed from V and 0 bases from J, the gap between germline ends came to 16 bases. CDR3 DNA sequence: TGTGCCAGTAGGGTGGGGGCAGGCGCTAGCACAGATACGCAGTATTTT. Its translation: CASRVGAGASTDTQYF.

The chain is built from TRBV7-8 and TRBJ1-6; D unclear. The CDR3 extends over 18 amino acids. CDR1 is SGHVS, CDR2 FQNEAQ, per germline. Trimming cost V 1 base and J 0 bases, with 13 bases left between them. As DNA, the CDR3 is TGTGCCAGCAGCTTAGGGGGAAGACCGAGCTCCTATAATTCACCCCTCCACTTT. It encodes CASSLGGRPSSYNSPLHF.

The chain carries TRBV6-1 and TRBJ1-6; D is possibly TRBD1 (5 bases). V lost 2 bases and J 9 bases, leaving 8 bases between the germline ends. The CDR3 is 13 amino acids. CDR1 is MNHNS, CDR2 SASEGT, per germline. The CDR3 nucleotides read TGTGCCAGCAGTGAACAGGGTAGTTCACCCCTCCACTTT. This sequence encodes CASSEQGSSPLHF.

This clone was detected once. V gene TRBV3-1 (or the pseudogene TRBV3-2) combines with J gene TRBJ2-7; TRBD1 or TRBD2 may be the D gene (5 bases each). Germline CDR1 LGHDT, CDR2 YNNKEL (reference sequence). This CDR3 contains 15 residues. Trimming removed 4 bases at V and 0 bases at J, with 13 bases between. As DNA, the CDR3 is TGTGCCAGCAGCCCCATGGGACGGGGCTCCTACGAGCAGTACTTC. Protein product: CASSPMGRGSYEQYF.

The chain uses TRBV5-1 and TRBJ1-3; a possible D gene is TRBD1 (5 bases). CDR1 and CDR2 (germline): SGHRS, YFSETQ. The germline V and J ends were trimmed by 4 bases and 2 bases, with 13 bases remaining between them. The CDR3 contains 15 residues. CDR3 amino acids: CASSLGTGPGNTIYF. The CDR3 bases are TGCGCCAGCAGCCTCGGGACCGGCCCTGGAAACACCATATATTTT.